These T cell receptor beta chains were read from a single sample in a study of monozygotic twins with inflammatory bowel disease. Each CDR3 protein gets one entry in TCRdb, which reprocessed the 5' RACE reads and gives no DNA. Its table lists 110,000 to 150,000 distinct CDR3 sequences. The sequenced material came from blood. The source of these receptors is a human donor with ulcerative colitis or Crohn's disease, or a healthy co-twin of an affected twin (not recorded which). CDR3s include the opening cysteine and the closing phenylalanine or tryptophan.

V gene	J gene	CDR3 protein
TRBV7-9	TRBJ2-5	CASSPDGAQGETQYF
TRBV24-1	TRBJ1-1	CATSQGEYTEAFF
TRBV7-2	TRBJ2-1	CASSLVSGGYNEQFF
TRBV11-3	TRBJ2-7	CASSRGQYHEQYF
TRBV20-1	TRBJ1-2	CSAKTGNYGYTF
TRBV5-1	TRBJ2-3	CASSPDSGGWMEDTQYF
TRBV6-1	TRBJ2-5	CASSEAGTSLETQYF
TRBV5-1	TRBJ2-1	CASSPGQGMNEQFF
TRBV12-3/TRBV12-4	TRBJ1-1	CASGPPDRNTEAFF
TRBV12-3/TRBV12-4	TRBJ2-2	CASSQLSANTGELFF
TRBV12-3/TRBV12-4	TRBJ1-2	CASSRRQGKNYGYTF
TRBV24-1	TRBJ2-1	CATTFGLAGNEQFF
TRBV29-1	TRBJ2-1	CSVLPRDNEQFF
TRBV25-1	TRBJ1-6	CASSTGGRSPPHF
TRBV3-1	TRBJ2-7	CASSQGQGLSYEQYF
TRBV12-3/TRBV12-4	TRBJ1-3	CASSLLTGTGMSGNTIYF
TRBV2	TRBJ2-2	CASSPTGADTGELFF
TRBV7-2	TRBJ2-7	CASSLAGLASYEQYF
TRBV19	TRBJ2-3	CASSIQTGGGTDTQYF
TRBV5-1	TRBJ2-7	CASSLVASGRITYEQYF
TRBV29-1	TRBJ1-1	CSASGGTSGTEAFF
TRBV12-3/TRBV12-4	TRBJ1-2	CASSFGTGANYGYTF
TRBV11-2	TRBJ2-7	CASSLEQGGHEQYF
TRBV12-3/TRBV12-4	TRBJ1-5	CASTTDRGGNQPQHF
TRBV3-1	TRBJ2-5	CASRGGDGARETQYF
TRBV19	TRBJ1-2	CASSQMTGRSYGYTF
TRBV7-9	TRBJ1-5	CASSLGGPQGWPQHF
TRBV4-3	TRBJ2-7	CASSQGLAGASYEQYF
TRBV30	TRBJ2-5	CAWGTQETQYF
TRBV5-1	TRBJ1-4	CASKDRGRDGEKLFF
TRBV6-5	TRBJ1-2	CASSYLPSLTQLNYGYTF
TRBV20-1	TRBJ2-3	CSATTASGRSTDTQYF
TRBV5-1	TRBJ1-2	CASSLNLDFSASRYTF
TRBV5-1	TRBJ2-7	CASSSKRTTYEQYF
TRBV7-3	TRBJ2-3	CASSPQSGAGTDTQYF
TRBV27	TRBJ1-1	CASSISTGNTEAFF
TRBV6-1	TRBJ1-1	CASSGQGGTGNTEAFF
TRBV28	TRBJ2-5	CASSRGRETQYF
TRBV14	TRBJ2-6	CASSQDIGGDVYSGANVLTF
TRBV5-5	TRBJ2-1	CASSVTSGTGTYNEQFF
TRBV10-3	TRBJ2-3	CAISGSADTQYF
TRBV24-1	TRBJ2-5	CATSDPGGVETQYF
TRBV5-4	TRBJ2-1	CASSLRGSDNEQFF
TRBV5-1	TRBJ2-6	CASRLDNPGTGANVLTF
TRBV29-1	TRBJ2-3	CSVAPWLADTQYF
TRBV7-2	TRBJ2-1	CASSREGTSGKQFF
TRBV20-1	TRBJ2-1	CSASLAGAYNEQFF
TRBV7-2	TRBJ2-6	CASSRDSTLGTNVLTF
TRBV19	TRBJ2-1	CASSIDGGVIYNEQFF
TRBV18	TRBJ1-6	CASSSKDTNSPLHF